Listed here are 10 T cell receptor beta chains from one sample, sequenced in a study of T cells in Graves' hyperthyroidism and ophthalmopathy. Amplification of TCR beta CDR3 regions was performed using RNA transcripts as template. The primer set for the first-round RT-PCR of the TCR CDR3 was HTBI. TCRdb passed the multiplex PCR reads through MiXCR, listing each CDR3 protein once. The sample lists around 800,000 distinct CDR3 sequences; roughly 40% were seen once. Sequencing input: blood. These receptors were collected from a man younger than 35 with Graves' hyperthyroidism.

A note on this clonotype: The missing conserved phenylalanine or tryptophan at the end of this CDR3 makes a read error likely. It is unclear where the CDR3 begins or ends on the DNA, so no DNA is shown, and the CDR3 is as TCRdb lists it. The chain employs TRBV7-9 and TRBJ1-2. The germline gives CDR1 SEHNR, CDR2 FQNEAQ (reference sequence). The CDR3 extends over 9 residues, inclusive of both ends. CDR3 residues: CASSSSLAG.

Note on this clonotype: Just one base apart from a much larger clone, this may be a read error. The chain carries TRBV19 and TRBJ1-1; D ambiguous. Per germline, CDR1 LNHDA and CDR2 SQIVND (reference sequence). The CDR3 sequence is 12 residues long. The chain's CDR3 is CATSGLDTGAFF. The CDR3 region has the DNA TGTGCCACGTCGGGTCTTGACACTGGAGCTTTCTTT.

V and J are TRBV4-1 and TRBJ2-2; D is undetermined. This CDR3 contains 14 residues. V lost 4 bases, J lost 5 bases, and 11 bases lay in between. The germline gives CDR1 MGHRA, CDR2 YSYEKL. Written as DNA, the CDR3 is TGCGCCAGCAGCCCGTTGGTAGATACCGGGGAGCTGTTTTTT. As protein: CASSPLVDTGELFF.

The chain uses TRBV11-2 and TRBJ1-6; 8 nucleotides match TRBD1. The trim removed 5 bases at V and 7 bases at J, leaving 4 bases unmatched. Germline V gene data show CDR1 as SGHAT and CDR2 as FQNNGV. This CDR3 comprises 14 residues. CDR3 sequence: CASSRQGKNSPLHF. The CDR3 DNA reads TGTGCCAGCAGCCGACAGGGGAAGAATTCACCCCTCCACTTT. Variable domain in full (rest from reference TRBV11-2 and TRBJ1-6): EAGVAQSPRYKIIEKRQSVAFWCNPISGHATLYWYQQILGQGPKLLIQFQNNGVVDDSQLPKDRFSAERLKGVDSTLKIQPAKLEDSAVYLCASSRQGKNSPLHFGNGTRLTVT.

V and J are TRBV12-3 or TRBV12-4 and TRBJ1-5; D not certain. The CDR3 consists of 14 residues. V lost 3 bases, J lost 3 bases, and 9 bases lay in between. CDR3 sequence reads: CASSFDGPNQPQHF. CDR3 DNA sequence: TGTGCCAGCAGTTTTGACGGCCCCAATCAGCCCCAGCATTTT.

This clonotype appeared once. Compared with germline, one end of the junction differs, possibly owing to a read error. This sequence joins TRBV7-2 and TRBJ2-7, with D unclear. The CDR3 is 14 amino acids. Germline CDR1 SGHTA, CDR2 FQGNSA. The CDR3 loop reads CASSLLDNSYEQCF. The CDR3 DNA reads TGTGCCAGCAGCTTACTCGACAACTCCTACGAGCAGTGCTTC.

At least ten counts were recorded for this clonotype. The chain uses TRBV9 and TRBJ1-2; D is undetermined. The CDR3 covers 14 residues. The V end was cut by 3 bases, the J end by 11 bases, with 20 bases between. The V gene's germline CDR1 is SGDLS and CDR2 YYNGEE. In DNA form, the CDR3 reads TGTGCCAGCAGCGCTGAGACGCGGGTGGTTTCTTACACCTTC. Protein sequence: CASSAETRVVSYTF.

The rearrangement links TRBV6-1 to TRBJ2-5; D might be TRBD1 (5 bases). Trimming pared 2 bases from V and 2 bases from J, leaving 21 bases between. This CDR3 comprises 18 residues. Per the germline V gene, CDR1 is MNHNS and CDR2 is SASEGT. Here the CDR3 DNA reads TGTGCCAGCAGTGAAAACCCCTCGGGTTGGGCAGGGCAAGAGACCCAGTACTTC. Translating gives CASSENPSGWAGQETQYF.

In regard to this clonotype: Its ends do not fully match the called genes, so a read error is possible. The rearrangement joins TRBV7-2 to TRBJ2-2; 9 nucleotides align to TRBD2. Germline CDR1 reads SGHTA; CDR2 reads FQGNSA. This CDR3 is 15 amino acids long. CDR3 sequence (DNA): TGTGCCAGCAGCATAGCGGGAGAGGTCACCGGGGAGCTGTTTTTT. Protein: CASSIAGEVTGELFF.

This CDR3 reads CASSTGGAWEETQYF. The CDR3, as DNA: TGCGCCAGCAGCACAGGGGGCGCTTGGGAAGAGACCCAGTACTTC. The chain combines TRBV5-1 with TRBJ2-5, with TRBD1 matching 9 bases. This CDR3 spans 15 amino acids. Germline CDR1 is SGHRS and CDR2 is YFSETQ. V was clipped by 4 bases and J by 3 bases; unmatched bases: 7.